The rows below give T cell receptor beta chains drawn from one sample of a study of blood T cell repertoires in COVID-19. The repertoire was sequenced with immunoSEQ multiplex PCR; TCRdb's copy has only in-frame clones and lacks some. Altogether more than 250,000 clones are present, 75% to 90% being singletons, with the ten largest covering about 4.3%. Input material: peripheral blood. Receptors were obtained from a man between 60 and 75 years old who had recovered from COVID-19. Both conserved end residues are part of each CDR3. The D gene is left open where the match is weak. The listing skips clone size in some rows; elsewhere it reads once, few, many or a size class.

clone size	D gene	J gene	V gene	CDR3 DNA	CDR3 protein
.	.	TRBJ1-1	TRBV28	TGTGCCAGCAGTTTAAGTGCAGCTTCTCGGGCTGAAGCTTTCTTT	CASSLSAASRAEAFF
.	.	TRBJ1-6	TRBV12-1	TGTGCCAGCAGCTGCGAAGGGGGCCGTAATTCACCCCTCCACTTT	CASSCEGGRNSPLHF
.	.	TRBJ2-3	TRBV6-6	TGTGCCAGCAGGGAGGGATACACAGATACGCAGTATTTT	CASREGYTDTQYF
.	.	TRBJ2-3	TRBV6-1	TGTGCCAGCAGTGAAATGGTCGGGCCCGGGGGAGATACGCAGTATTTT	CASSEMVGPGGDTQYF
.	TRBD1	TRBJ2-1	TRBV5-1	TGCGCCAGCAGTCGCGGGACAGGGTATTTTGAGCAGTTCTTC	CASSRGTGYFEQFF
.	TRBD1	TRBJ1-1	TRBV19	TGTGCCAGTACTTGGGACAGGGGAGGCACTGAAGCTTTCTTT	CASTWDRGGTEAFF
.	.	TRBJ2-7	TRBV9	TGTGCCAGCAGCGTAGATGCAGGGAACTACGAGCAGTACTTC	CASSVDAGNYEQYF
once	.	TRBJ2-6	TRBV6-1	TGTGCCAGCAGTGATAGTCTTGGGGCCGGGGCCAACGTCCTGACTTTC	CASSDSLGAGANVLTF
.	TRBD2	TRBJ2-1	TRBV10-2	TGCGCCAGCAGTATGGATCCCTCGACCGCGGGAGGATCCTACAATGAGCAGTTCTTC	CASSMDPSTAGGSYNEQFF
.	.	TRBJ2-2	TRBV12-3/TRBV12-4	TGTGCCAGCAGTTTTCGGGGGGAGCTGTTTTTT	CASSFRGELFF
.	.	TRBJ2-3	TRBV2	TGTGCCAGCAGTGAATCCTACACAGATACGCAGTATTTT	CASSESYTDTQYF
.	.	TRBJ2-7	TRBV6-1	TGTGCCAGCAGGGAAGGACAGCCCAGATCCTACGAGCAGTACTTC	CASREGQPRSYEQYF
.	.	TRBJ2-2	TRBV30	TGTGCCTGGAGTCAGGGCAGAAAAACCGGGGAGCTGTTTTTT	CAWSQGRKTGELFF
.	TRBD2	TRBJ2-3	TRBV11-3	TGTGCCAGCAGCTTCGCCGGGGGGGGAGATACGCAGTATTTT	CASSFAGGGDTQYF
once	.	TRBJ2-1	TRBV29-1	TGCAGCGTTGGAGGGGGGGTCGCTTCCAATGAGCAGTTCTTC	CSVGGGVASNEQFF
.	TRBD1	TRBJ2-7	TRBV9	TGTGCCAGCAGCGCCGAGACAGGGAGATCCTACGAGCAGTACTTC	CASSAETGRSYEQYF
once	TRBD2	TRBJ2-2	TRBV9	TGTGCCAGCAGCGTAGTAGGGACTAACCTTCACACCGGGGAGCTGTTTTTT	CASSVVGTNLHTGELFF
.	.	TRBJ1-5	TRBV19	TGTGCCAGTAGTATGCCCCGAGGCAATCAGCCCCAGCATTTT	CASSMPRGNQPQHF
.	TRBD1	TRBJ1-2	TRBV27	TGTGCCAGCAGTTTTACAGGGGTCGGGGGCTACACCTTC	CASSFTGVGGYTF
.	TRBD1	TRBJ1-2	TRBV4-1	TGCGCCAGCACCGGGACAGGGGCTAACTATGGCTACACCTTC	CASTGTGANYGYTF
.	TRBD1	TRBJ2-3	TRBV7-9	TGTGCCAGCAGCTTAGGACAGGGGGCAAAAGATACGCAGTATTTT	CASSLGQGAKDTQYF
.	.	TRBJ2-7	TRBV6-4	TGTGCCAGCAGTGATACAGGGATGCACGAGCAGTACTTC	CASSDTGMHEQYF
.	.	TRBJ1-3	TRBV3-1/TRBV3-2	TGTGCCAGCAGCCAAGATCTACCGGGGATCGCTGGAAACACCATATATTTT	CASSQDLPGIAGNTIYF
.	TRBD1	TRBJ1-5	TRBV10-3	TGTGCCATCGCCGGGACAGGGGGCAATCAGCCCCAGCATTTT	CAIAGTGGNQPQHF
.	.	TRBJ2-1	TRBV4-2	TGTGCCAGCAGCCAAGACCGGGGAAGGGTTCAGTTCTTC	CASSQDRGRVQFF
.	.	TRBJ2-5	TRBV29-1	TGCAGCGTTGGGGGGAGGGGGAAAGAGACCCAGTACTTC	CSVGGRGKETQYF
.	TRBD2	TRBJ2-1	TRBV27	TGTGCCAGCAGTTTATCGTCTAGCGGGGCCTACAATGAGCAGTTCTTC	CASSLSSSGAYNEQFF
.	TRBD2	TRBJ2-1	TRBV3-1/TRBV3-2	TGTGCCAGCAGCGAGACTAGCGGGGAGCATTCCAATGAGCAGTTCTTC	CASSETSGEHSNEQFF
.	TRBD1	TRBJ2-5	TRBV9	TGTGCCAGCAGCGTAGCACCGACAGGGTTGGAGACCCAGTACTTC	CASSVAPTGLETQYF
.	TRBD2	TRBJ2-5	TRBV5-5	TGTGCCAGCAGCCCGCTAGCGGGAGCAGGAGAGACCCAGTACTTC	CASSPLAGAGETQYF
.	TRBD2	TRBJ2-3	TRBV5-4	TGTGCCAGCAGCACGGGAGGCATCAGCGCAGATACGCAGTATTTT	CASSTGGISADTQYF
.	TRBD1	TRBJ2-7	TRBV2	TGTGCCAGCAGTGCGGGACAGCTCTCCTACGAGCAGTACTTC	CASSAGQLSYEQYF